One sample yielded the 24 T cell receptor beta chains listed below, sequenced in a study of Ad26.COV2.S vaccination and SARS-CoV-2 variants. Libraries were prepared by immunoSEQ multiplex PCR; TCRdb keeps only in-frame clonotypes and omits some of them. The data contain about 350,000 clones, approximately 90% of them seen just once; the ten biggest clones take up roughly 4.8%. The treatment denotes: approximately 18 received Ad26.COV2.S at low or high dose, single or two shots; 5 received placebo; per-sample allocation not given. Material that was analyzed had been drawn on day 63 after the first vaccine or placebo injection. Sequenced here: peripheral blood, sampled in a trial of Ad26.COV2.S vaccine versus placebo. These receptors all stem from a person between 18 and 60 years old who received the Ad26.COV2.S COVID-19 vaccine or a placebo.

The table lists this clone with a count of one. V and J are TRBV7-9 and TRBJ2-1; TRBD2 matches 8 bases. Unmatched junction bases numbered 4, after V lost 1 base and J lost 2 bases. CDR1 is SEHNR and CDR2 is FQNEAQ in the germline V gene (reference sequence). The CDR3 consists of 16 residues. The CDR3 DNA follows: TGTGCCAGCAGCTTAGGCGGGGGGACCACCTACAATGAGCAGTTCTTC. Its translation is CASSLGGGTTYNEQFF.

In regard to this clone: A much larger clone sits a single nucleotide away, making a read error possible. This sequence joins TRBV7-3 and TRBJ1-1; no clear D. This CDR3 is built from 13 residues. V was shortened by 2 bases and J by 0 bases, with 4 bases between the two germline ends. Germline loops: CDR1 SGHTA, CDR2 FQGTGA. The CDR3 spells CASSLQMNTEAFF. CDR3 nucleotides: TGTGCCAGCAGCTTACAGATGAACACTGAAGCTTTCTTT.

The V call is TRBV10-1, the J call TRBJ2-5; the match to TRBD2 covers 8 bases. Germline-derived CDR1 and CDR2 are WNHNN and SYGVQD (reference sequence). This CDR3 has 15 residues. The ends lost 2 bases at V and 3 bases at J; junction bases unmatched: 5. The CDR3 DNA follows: TGCGCCAGCAGTGAGGCTGGACTAGCTAAAGAGACCCAGTACTTC. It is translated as CASSEAGLAKETQYF.

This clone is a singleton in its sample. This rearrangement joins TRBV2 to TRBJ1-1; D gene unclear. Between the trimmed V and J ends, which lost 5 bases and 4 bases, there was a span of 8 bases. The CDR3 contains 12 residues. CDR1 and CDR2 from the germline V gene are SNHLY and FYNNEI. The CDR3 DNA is TGTGCCAGCAGTCGGGCCGGCACTGAAGCTTTCTTT. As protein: CASSRAGTEAFF. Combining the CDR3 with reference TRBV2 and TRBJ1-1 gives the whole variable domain EPEVTQTPSHQVTQMGQEVILRCVPISNHLYFYWYRQILGQKVEFLVSFYNNEISEKSEIFDDQFSVERPDGSNFTLKIRSTKLEDSAMYFCASSRAGTEAFFGQGTRLTVV.

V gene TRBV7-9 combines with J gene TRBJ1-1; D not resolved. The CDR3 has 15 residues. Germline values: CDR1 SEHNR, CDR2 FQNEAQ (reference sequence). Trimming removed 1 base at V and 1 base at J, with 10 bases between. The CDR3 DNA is TGTGCCAGCAGCTTAGGGGCGGGCACGAACACTGAAGCTTTCTTT. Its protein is CASSLGAGTNTEAFF.

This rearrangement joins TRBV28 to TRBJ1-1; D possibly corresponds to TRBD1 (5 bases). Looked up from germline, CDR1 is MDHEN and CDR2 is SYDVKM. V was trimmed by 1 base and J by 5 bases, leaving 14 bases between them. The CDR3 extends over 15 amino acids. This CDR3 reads CASSLYGAMGTEAFF. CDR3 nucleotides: TGTGCCAGCAGTTTATACGGGGCAATGGGGACTGAAGCTTTCTTT.

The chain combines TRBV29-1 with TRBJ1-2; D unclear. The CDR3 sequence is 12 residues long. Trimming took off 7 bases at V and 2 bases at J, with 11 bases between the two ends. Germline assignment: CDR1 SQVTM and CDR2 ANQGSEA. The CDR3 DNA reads TGCAGCGCCTCCGGAGGGAACTATGGCTACACCTTC. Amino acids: CSASGGNYGYTF.

CDR3 protein: CASSSQAQGGANYGYTF. CDR3 in DNA: TGTGCCAGCTCCTCCCAAGCACAGGGGGGGGCTAACTATGGCTACACCTTC. The chain uses TRBV28 and TRBJ1-2; 8 positions agree with TRBD1. Germline loops: CDR1 MDHEN, CDR2 SYDVKM. The CDR3 consists of 17 residues. V lost 8 bases, J lost 0 bases, and 14 bases stayed unmatched.

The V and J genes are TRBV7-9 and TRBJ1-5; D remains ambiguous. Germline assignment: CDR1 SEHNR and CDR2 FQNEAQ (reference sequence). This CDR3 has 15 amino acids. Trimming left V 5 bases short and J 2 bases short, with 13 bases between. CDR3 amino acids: CASSAPGAGNQPQHF. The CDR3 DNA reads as TGTGCCAGCAGCGCCCCAGGAGCGGGCAATCAGCCCCAGCATTTT.

CDR3 DNA: TGTGCCAGCAGCTTATTCGTCACGGGGATAGGAAACACCATATATTTT. Translation gives CASSLFVTGIGNTIYF. The chain links TRBV7-2 to TRBJ1-3; D not certain. This CDR3 has 16 amino acids. In germline, CDR1 is SGHTA, CDR2 FQGNSA. V was shortened by 2 bases and J by 4 bases, with 15 bases between the two germline ends.

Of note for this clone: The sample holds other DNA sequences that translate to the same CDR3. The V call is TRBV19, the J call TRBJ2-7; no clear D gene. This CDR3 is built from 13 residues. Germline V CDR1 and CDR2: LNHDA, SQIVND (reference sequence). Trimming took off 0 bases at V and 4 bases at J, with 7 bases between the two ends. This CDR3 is CASSIDRGYEQYF. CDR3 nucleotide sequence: TGTGCCAGTAGTATAGATCGAGGATACGAGCAGTACTTC. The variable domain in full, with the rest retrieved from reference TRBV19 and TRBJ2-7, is DGGITQSPKYLFRKEGQNVTLSCEQNLNHDAMYWYRQDPGQGLRLIYYSQIVNDFQKGDIAEGYSVSREKKESFPLTVTSAQKNPTAFYLCASSIDRGYEQYFGPGTRLTVT.

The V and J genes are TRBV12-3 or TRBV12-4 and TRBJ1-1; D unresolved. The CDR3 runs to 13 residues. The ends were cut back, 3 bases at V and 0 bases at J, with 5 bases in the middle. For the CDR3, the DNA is TGTGCCAGCAGTTTTTCCCTGAACACTGAAGCTTTCTTT. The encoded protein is CASSFSLNTEAFF.

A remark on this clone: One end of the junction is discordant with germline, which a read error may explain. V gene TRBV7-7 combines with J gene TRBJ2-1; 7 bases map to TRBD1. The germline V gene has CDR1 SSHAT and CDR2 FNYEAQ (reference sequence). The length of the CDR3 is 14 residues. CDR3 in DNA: TGTGCTAGCAGCCTCGGACAGGCGGGTAATGAGCAGTTCTTC. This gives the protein CASSLGQAGNEQFF. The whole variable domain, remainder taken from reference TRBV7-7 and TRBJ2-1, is GAGVSQSPRYKVTKRGQDVTLRCDPISSHATLYWYQQALGQGPEFLTYFNYEAQPDKSGLPSDRFSAERPEGSISTLTIQRTEQRDSAMYRCASSLGQAGNEQFFGPGTRLTVL.

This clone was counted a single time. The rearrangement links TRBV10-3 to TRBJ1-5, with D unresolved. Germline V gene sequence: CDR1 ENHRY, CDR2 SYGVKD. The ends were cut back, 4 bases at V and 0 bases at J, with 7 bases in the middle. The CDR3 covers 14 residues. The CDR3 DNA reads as TGTGCCATCAGTGGGATTAGTAGCAATCAGCCCCAGCATTTT. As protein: CAISGISSNQPQHF.

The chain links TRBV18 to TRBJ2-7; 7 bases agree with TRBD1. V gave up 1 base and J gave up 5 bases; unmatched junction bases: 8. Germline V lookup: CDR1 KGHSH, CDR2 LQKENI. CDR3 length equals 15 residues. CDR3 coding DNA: TGTGCCAGCTCACCACAAAACAGGGGATATCACGAGCAGTACTTC. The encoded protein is CASSPQNRGYHEQYF.

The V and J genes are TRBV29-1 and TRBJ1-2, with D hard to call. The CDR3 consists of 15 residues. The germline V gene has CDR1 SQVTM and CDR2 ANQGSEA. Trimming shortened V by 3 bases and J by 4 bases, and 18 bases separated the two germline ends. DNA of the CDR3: TGCAGCGTTGATGAGGGCCTGCAGTTGGGCTATGGCTACACCTTC. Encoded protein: CSVDEGLQLGYGYTF.

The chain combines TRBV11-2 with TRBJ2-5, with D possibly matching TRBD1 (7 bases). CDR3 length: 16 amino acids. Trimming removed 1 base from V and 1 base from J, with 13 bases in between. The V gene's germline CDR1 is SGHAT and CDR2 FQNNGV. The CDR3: CASSLGGQGGQETQYF. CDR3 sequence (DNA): TGTGCCAGCAGCTTAGGAGGTCAGGGGGGCCAAGAGACCCAGTACTTC.

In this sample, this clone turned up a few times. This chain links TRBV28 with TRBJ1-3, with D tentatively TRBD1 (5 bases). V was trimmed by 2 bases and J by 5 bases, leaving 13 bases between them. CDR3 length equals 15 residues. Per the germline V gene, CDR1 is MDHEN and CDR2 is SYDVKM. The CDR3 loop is CASSLESEGRNTIYF. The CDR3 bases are TGTGCCAGCAGTTTAGAATCGGAGGGGAGAAACACCATATATTTT. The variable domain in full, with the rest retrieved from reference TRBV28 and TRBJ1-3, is DVKVTQSSRYLVKRTGEKVFLECVQDMDHENMFWYRQDPGLGLRLIYFSYDVKMKEKGDIPEGYSVSREKKERFSLILESASTNQTSMYLCASSLESEGRNTIYFGEGSWLTVV.

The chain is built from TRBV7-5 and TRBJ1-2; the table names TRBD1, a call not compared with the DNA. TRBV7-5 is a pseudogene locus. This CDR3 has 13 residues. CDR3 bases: TGTGCCAGAAGTCGACAGGGGAACTATGGCTACACCTTC. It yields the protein CARSRQGNYGYTF.

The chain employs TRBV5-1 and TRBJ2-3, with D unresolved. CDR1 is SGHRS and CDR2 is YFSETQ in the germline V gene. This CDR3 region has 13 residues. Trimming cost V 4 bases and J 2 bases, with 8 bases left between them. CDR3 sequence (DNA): TGCGCCAGCAGCCCCCGAGTCACAGATACGCAGTATTTT. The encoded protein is CASSPRVTDTQYF. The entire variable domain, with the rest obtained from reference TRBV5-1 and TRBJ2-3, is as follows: KAGVTQTPRYLIKTRGQQVTLSCSPISGHRSVSWYQQTPGQGLQFLFEYFSETQRNKGNFPGRFSGRQFSNSRSEMNVSTLELGDSALYLCASSPRVTDTQYFGPGTRLTVL.

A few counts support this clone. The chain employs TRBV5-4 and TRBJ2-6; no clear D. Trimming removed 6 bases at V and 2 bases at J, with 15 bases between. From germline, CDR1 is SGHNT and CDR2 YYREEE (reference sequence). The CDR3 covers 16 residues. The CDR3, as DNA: TGTGCCAGCACCCGTCCGCTGGGTACTGGGGCCAACGTCCTGACTTTC. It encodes CASTRPLGTGANVLTF.

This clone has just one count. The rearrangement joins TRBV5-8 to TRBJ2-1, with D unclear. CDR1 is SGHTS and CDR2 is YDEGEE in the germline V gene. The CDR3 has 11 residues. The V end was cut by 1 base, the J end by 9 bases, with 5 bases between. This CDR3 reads CASSLFGEQFF. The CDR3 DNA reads TGTGCCAGCAGCTTGTTTGGTGAGCAGTTCTTC.

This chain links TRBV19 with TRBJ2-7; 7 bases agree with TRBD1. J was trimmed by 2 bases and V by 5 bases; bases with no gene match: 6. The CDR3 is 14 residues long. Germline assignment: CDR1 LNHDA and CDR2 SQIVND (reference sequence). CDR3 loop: CASSPQGITYEQYF. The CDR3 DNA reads TGTGCCAGTAGTCCACAGGGGATTACCTACGAGCAGTACTTC. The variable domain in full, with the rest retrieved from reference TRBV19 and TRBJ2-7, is DGGITQSPKYLFRKEGQNVTLSCEQNLNHDAMYWYRQDPGQGLRLIYYSQIVNDFQKGDIAEGYSVSREKKESFPLTVTSAQKNPTAFYLCASSPQGITYEQYFGPGTRLTVT.

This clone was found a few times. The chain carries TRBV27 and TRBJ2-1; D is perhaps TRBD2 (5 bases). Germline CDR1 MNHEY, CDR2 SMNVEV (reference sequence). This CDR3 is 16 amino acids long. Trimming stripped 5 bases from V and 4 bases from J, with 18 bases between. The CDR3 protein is CASSPPSGTGYNEQFF. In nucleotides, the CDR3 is TGTGCCAGCAGTCCGCCCAGCGGCACGGGGTACAATGAGCAGTTCTTC.